This T cell receptor beta chain was identified in a study of blood T cell repertoires in COVID-19. Turning to the study itself: Sample material is recorded as cDNA or gDNA derived from T cells, B-cell-depleted T cells, or PBMCs.

Per the original methods: Estimation of nucleated cell counts relied on the amplification of reference gene primers. Sequencing used immunoSEQ multiplex PCR; TCRdb keeps in-frame clones, though not all of them. The V and J calls and the clone size are those of that table, but D and trimming were determined from the DNA. This repertoire shows roughly 220,000 clones, approximately 80% found once; its top ten account for roughly 15%. CDR3 length: 14 residues. CDR1 is MGHDK, CDR2 SYGVNS, per germline. V shed 7 bases, J shed 2 bases, and the junction held 7 bases outside the gene matches. Sequencing was carried out using PBMCs or T cells enriched from blood (not recorded which). The sequence derives from a man aged 35 to 55 who had recovered from COVID-19. The rearrangement uses TRBV25-1 and TRBJ2-5; the match to TRBD1 covers 7 bases. CDR3 in DNA: TGTGCCAGCAAGAGTCGGGACAGACAAGAGACCCAGTACTTC. The encoded protein is CASKSRDRQETQYF.